The clone carrying this T cell receptor (beta chain) was seen just once. Treatment given: randomized to nivolumab then ipilimumab (arm A) or the reverse (arm B). The CDR3 runs to 13 residues. V shed 4 bases and J shed 0 bases, with 7 bases lying between them. Per the germline V gene, CDR1 is SQVTM and CDR2 is ANQGSEA. This entry is derived from a study of sequential checkpoint blockade in melanoma. Data came from immunoSEQ multiplex PCR; TCRdb stores just in-frame clones and leaves some out. Found here are roughly 13,000 clones, less than 70% of them singletons; the top ten hold about 23%. The V gene is TRBV29-1, the J gene TRBJ2-1; D not resolved. This specimen was CD8+ T cells sorted from blood (inferred from file names), taken from a patient given nivolumab and ipilimumab in sequence. This TCR came from a human donor with melanoma. CDR3 residues: CSVASSSYNEQFF. The CDR3 nucleotides read TGCAGCGTTGCGTCTAGCTCCTACAATGAGCAGTTCTTC.